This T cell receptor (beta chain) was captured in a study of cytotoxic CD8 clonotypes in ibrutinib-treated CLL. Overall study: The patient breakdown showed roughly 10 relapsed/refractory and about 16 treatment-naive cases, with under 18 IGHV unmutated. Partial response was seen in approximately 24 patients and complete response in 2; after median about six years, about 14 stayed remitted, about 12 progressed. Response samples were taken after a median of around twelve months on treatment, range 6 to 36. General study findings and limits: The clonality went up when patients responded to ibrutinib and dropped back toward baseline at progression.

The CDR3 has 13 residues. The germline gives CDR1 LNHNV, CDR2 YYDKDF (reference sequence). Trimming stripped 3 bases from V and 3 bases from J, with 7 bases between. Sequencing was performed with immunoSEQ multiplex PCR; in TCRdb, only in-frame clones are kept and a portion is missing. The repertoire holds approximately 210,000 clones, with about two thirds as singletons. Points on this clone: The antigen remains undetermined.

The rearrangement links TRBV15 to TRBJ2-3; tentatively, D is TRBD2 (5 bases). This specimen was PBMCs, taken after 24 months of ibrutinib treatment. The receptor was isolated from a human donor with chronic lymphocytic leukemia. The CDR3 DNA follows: TGTGCCACCAGCAGGAGGGAAACAGATACGCAGTATTTT. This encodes CATSRRETDTQYF.